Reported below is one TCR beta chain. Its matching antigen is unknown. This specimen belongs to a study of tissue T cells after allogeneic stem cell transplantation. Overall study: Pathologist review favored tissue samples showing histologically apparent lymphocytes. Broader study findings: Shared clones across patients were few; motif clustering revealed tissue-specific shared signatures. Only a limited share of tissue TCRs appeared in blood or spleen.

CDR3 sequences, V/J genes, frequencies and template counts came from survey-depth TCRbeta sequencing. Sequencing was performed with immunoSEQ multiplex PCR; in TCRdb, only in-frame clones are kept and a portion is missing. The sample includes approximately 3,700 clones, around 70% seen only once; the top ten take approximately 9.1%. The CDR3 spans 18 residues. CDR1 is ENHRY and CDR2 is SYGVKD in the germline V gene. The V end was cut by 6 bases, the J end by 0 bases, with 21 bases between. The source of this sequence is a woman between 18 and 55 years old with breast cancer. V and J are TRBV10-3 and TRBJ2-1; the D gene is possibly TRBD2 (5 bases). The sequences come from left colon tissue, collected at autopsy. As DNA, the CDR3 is TGTGCCATCAGGCCTGATACTTTTACGGGGAGCTCCTACAATGAGCAGTTCTTC. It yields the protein CAIRPDTFTGSSYNEQFF.